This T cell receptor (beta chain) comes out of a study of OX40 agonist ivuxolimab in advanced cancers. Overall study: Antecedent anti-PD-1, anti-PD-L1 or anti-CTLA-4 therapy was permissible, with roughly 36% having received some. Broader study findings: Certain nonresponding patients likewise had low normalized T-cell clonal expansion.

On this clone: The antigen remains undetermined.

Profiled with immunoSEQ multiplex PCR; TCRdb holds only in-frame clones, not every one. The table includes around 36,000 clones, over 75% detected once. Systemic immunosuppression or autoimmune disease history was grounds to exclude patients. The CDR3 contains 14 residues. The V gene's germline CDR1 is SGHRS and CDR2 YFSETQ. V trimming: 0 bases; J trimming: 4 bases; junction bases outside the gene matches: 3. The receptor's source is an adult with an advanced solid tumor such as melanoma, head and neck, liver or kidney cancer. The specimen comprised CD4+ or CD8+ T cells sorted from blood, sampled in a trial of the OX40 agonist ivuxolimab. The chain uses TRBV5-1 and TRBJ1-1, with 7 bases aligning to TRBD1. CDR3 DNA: TGCGCCAGCAGCTTGGGACAGGGCCCCACTGAAGCTTTCTTT. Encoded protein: CASSLGQGPTEAFF.